Listed below are T cell receptor beta chains from one sample, sequenced in a study of beta chain features in type 1 diabetes. Data came from immunoSEQ multiplex PCR; TCRdb stores just in-frame clones and leaves some out. The sample holds about 260,000 clones, roughly 22% seen once. Source material: naive CD4+ T cells from blood. The source is a woman between 40 and 55 years old with type 1 diabetes. Each CDR3 is given with its conserved first and last residue. The D gene is left open where the match is weak. A clone size is listed for some rows: how often the clone was seen (once, few, many), or a class if it is expanded.

>few|TRBV18|-|TRBJ2-5
TGTGCCAGCTCACCGTCGAGTCGTGAGACCCAGTACTTC
CASSPSSRETQYF
>-|TRBV7-9|-|TRBJ2-7
TGTGCCAGCAGCTTTTGGACAGTCCCCTACGAGCAGTACTTC
CASSFWTVPYEQYF
>-|TRBV25-1|-|TRBJ1-1
TGTGCCAGCAGTGAAAGAGGGACTGAAGCTTTCTTT
CASSERGTEAFF
>few|TRBV6-5|TRBD1|TRBJ1-2
TGTGCCAGCAGTTCGGACAGGGGAGTCTATGGCTACACCTTC
CASSSDRGVYGYTF
>few|TRBV4-3|-|TRBJ2-5
TGCGCCAGCAGCCAAACCTGGACAGACCAAGAGACCCAGTACTTC
CASSQTWTDQETQYF
>-|TRBV9|-|TRBJ2-1
TGTGCCAGCAGCGTAGAAGCCAGGAATGAGCAGTTCTTC
CASSVEARNEQFF
>few|TRBV9|-|TRBJ2-3
TGTGCCAGCAGCGTCGAACCGGGACTTGTAAAGTATTTT
CASSVEPGLVKYF
>few|TRBV14|-|TRBJ1-6
TGTGCCAGCAGCCAAGTTACAGCCCGATCACCCCTCCACTTT
CASSQVTARSPLHF
>-|TRBV7-8|-|TRBJ1-5
TGTGCCAGCAGCTTAGTCCCCCGGCAGGGCCATCAGCCCCAGCATTTT
CASSLVPRQGHQPQHF
>few|TRBV2|-|TRBJ1-1
TGTGCCAGCAGTATCCTCTACGAAGCTTTCTTT
CASSILYEAFF
>-|TRBV27|-|TRBJ1-5
TGTGCCAGCAGACCGATAGACAGGCAGCCCCAGCATTTT
CASRPIDRQPQHF
>-|TRBV5-1|TRBD1|TRBJ1-1
TGCGCCAGCAGCTTTGCCCCCCGGGACAGGGGAGACACTGAAGCTTTCTTT
CASSFAPRDRGDTEAFF
>-|TRBV7-9|TRBD2|TRBJ2-2
TGTGCCAGCAGCACCCGGACTAGCGGGGGGACCGGGGAGCTGTTTTTT
CASSTRTSGGTGELFF